One sample yielded the 9 T cell receptor beta chains listed below, sequenced in a study of blood T cell repertoires in COVID-19. Clones were read by immunoSEQ multiplex PCR, and TCRdb kept only the in-frame ones, dropping some. The sample contains tens of thousands of clones, about 91% of which appear only once. The specimen was peripheral blood. These receptors all stem from a woman in her fifties or sixties with acute or convalescent COVID-19.

V gene TRBV3-1 (or the pseudogene TRBV3-2) combines with J gene TRBJ1-3; 7 bases match TRBD1. Germline assignment: CDR1 LGHDT and CDR2 YNNKEL (reference sequence). With 9 bases clipped from V and 2 bases from J, the junction kept 7 bases outside the gene matches. CDR3 length: 14 amino acids. The CDR3 sequence: CASLDRVAGNTIYF. CDR3 bases: TGTGCCAGTTTAGACAGGGTAGCTGGAAACACCATATATTTT.

The rearrangement joins TRBV3-1 (or the pseudogene TRBV3-2) to TRBJ2-7, with 15 bases fitting TRBD2. Per germline, CDR1 LGHDT and CDR2 YNNKEL (reference sequence). The length of the CDR3 is 15 residues. The V segment lost 4 bases and the J segment 7 bases; nucleotides outside the gene matches: 5. CDR3 coding DNA: TGTGCCAGCAGCCGGACTAGCGGGGGGGCCGGGGAGCAGTACTTC. Its translation: CASSRTSGGAGEQYF.

This clone appeared a single time. This chain connects TRBV12-3 or TRBV12-4 to TRBJ2-7, with D possibly TRBD1 on 6 matching bases. The CDR3 is made up of 12 amino acids. Deletions cut 8 bases from V and 0 bases from J, with 8 bases between. CDR3: CASGTLSYEQYF. For the CDR3, the DNA is TGTGCCAGCGGGACACTCTCCTACGAGCAGTACTTC.

This clone was seen more than once but under ten times. This sequence joins TRBV29-1 and TRBJ2-7; TRBD1 aligns across 10 bases. The J segment lost 0 bases and the V segment lost 5 bases, leaving 4 bases of the junction unmatched. Germline loops: CDR1 SQVTM, CDR2 ANQGSEA. The CDR3 has 14 amino acids. The CDR3: CSVIRDRGSYEQYF. CDR3 DNA sequence: TGCAGCGTTATCAGGGACAGGGGCTCCTACGAGCAGTACTTC.

The chain links TRBV24-1 to TRBJ1-1; no clear D. Trimming removed 2 bases from V and 7 bases from J, with 10 bases in between. The CDR3 has 13 residues. Germline values: CDR1 KGHDR, CDR2 SFDVKD. The CDR3 sequence: CATSDSMGVEAFF. The CDR3 coding sequence is TGTGCCACCAGTGATTCAATGGGAGTTGAAGCTTTCTTT.

The CDR3 sequence is CSVEGGEGYTF. The CDR3 DNA reads TGCAGCGTTGAAGGGGGGGAAGGCTACACCTTC. This rearrangement joins TRBV29-1 to TRBJ1-2; maybe TRBD1 (5 bases). The CDR3 has 11 residues. Germline V gene sequence: CDR1 SQVTM, CDR2 ANQGSEA. V lost 1 base and J lost 8, with 8 bases in between.

This clone turned up a few times. The V gene is TRBV28, the J gene TRBJ1-4, with D perhaps TRBD1 (6 bases). The CDR3 extends over 19 amino acids. Trimming took off 4 bases at V and 0 bases at J, with 21 bases between the two ends. Germline V gene data show CDR1 as MDHEN and CDR2 as SYDVKM. The CDR3 DNA reads as TGTGCCAGCAGTTCCGACAGGCTCCCCACCTTTTCAACTAATGAAAAACTGTTTTTT. This gives the protein CASSSDRLPTFSTNEKLFF.

This clone was seen a single time. This chain joins TRBV28 and TRBJ1-1; TRBD1 agrees at 7 bases. CDR1 and CDR2 (germline): MDHEN, SYDVKM. The trim removed 3 bases at V and 4 bases at J, leaving 17 bases unmatched. The CDR3 extends over 18 amino acids. The CDR3 DNA follows: TGTGCCAGCAGTTTCATTCACCCAGGGGGACGGGGTGCCACTGAAGCTTTCTTT. It encodes CASSFIHPGGRGATEAFF. Filled out from reference TRBV28 and TRBJ1-1, the complete variable domain reads DVKVTQSSRYLVKRTGEKVFLECVQDMDHENMFWYRQDPGLGLRLIYFSYDVKMKEKGDIPEGYSVSREKKERFSLILESASTNQTSMYLCASSFIHPGGRGATEAFFGQGTRLTVV.

This clone came up once. The J gene is TRBJ2-2, the V gene TRBV12-2; TRBD2, the table's D call, lacks a check against the DNA. TRBV12-2 is annotated as a pseudogene. This CDR3 comprises 20 residues. CDR3 DNA sequence: TGTGCAAGTCGCTTAGTTGGGACTAGCGGGACCACCGTCTTCACCGGGGAGCTGTTTTTT. Its protein is CASRLVGTSGTTVFTGELFF.